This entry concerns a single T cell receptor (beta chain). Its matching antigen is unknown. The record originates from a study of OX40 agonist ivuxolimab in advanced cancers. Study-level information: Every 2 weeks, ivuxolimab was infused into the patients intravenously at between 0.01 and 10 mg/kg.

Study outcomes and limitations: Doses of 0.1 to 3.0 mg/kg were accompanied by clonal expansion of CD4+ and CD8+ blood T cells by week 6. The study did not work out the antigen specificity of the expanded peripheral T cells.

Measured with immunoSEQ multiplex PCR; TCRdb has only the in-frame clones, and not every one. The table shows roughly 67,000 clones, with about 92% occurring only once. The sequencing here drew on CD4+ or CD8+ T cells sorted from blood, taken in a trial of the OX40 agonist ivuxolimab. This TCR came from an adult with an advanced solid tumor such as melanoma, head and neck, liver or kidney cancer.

CDR3 DNA: TGTGCCAGCAGCTCCAAGAGCGGGGGGATAGAAGAGACCCAGTACTTC. Its translation is CASSSKSGGIEETQYF. The chain recombines TRBV5-6 with TRBJ2-5, with 9 bases that match TRBD2. The CDR3 consists of 16 residues. Germline V gene lookup returns CDR1 SGHDT and CDR2 YYEEEE. The junction had 9 bases not matched to a gene; V was cut back by 3 bases and J by 3 bases.